This TCR beta chain appears in the sequencing data of a study of beta chain features in type 1 diabetes listed by TCRdb under 2018. Regarding the complete study: Patients and healthy donors did not differ in mean age, gender distribution, total cell number or subset yield. A total of around 110,000,000 sorted cells were examined across all samples, and a strong correlation was observed between cell number per subset and RNA yield. The study compared TCRB repertoires of sorted circulating CD4+ T cell subsets between recently diagnosed type 1 diabetes patients and matched healthy donors. Naive and central memory subsets were obtained from all 30 or so donors, but regulatory and stem cell-like memory subsets were isolated from only 8 patients and about eight healthy donors.

All of the isolated RNA was reverse transcribed with the High Capacity cDNA Reverse Transcription Kit, so expressed TCRB transcripts were sequenced. Deep immunoSEQ sequencing was performed on naive, central memory and regulatory T cell samples, with an average of approximately 4 million total reads per sample. Sorted cells were lysed in RLT buffer and RNA was extracted with DNase-treated RNeasy Micro or Mini kits, depending on cell number. Each cell subset was processed on its own to prevent cross-contamination, while patient and healthy donor samples were processed together. TCRB sequences were amplified from cDNA with the immunoSEQ multiplex PCR, producing 87-bp fragments spanning the CDR3 region. Amplicons were sequenced on the Illumina HiSeq platform. On the study's bioinformatics: Synthetic template baselines were used to correct PCR bias computationally, reads within Hamming distance 2 were collapsed, and singletons that could not be merged were discarded. Reads were aligned against IMGT so that V, D and J genes, CDR3 length and insertions or deletions at six rearrangement sites could be assigned. Within each subset, clonotype counts were normalized to sorted cell number, and only after that were true diversity and Gini coefficients computed with the tcR R package. The overlap coefficient, calculated on TCRB nucleotide sequences, was used to quantify repertoire sharing. Out-of-frame TCRB sequences from naive cells were analyzed to stand in for the pre-selection repertoire. TCRdb re-hosts the immuneACCESS table, in-frame sequences only. Its copies lack some clones; in the studies checked, an unresolved V gene accounts for under half of them, and the cause for the rest is not known. Clone size and the V and J calls come from that table; the DNA yielded D and trimming. Here the sample has about 260,000 clones; roughly 21% occur a single time. The top ten constitute approximately 0.029% of the sample.

V loses 9 bases at its end and J loses 4 bases; junction bases beyond the gene matches: 7. CDR1 MNHEY and CDR2 SMNVEV were looked up in the germline V gene (reference sequence). The CDR3 holds 13 amino acids from the cysteine to the phenylalanine. Solely the CDR3 DNA is kept, with 39 bases framed from the first base. Notes on this clone: Its antigen remains undetermined. Base qualities are not recorded, but no much larger clone differs from it by a single base.

General findings and caveats noted by the study authors: Because the HLA sub-analyses included only small numbers of individuals, any influence of HLA type on TCRB rearrangement was left unresolved. A moderate but significant shortening of TCRB CDR3 length was observed in type 1 diabetes patients in all four CD4+ subsets. Fewer insertions and more nucleotide deletions at VDJ recombination sites were observed in patients with type 1 diabetes, implying thymic rearrangement abnormalities. Shorter templates might be favored by PCR, yet because patient and control samples were amplified and corrected together, any such skew would affect both groups equally. Naive, central memory and regulatory TCRB repertoires appeared to be more alike among patients than among healthy donors. Sequencing cDNA rather than genomic DNA could over-represent highly expressing activated cells, although activation and CD3 levels did not differ between groups.

Each donor gave one peripheral blood draw, averaging approximately 0.11 L, which was collected into heparinised tubes. Using a panel that included CD45RO, CCR7, CD25, CD127, CD95 and CD27, naive, central memory, regulatory and stem cell-like memory CD4+ T cells were sorted on a BD FACSAria II. All sorted populations exceeded 98% purity. PBMCs were isolated immediately by Lymphoprep density gradient centrifugation and stained directly without culture. To minimize batch effects, samples were stained and sorted in pairs, one healthy donor with one patient per experiment. The rearranged chain carries TRBV27 and TRBJ1-2, and 8 bases in between align with TRBD1. Sample: naive CD4+ T cells from blood. The cell subset or site label here, explained by the study, means: true naive CD4+ T cells. The receptor was isolated from a woman aged 40 to 50 with type 1 diabetes. The CDR3 reads as follows: CASKTGEGYGYTF. The nucleotides are TGTGCCAGTAAGACAGGGGAGGGCTATGGCTACACCTTC.